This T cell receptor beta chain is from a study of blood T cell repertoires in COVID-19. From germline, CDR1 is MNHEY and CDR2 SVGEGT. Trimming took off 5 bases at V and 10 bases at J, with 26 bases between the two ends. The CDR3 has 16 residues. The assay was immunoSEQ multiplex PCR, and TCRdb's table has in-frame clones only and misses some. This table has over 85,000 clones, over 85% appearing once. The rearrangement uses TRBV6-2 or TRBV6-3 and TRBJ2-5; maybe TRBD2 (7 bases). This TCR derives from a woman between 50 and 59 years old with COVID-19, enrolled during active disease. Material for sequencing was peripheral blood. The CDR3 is CASSTSGTSLRGGQYF. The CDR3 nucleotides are TGTGCCAGCAGTACCTCCGGGACGTCGTTGAGGGGGGGCCAGTACTTC.